This T cell receptor beta chain derives from a study of shared clonotypes between healthy human individuals. As to this clone: Its antigen is as yet unknown.

Study conclusions and caveats: Sampling covered blood only; tissue repertoires likely differ.

An even split of each subset's genomic DNA across several immunoSEQ plates was performed. The authors ran unsorted PBMC replicate PCRs on around 320 ng DNA, about 30,000 T cell genomes. Profiling relied on immunoSEQ multiplex PCR, and the TCRdb table lists in-frame clones only, not all of them. The sample lists fewer than 700,000 clones, 70% to 80% seen once, with 12% in the top ten. The CDR3 totals 13 residues. V trimming: 1 base; J trimming: 8 bases; junction bases outside the gene matches: 1. From germline, CDR1 is GTSNPN and CDR2 SVGIG (reference sequence). Sequencing was carried out using PBMCs. The receptor was isolated from a woman aged 35 to 49 in good health. Some clones in this sample may be carry-over from other donors' samples. The rearrangement joins TRBV30 to TRBJ2-2; 10 nucleotides agree with TRBD2. This chain's CDR3 is CAWSELAGGELFF. CDR3 sequence (DNA): TGTGCCTGGAGTGAACTAGCGGGAGGGGAGCTGTTTTTT.